This T cell receptor beta chain stems from a study of blood T cell repertoires in COVID-19. Assay used: immunoSEQ multiplex PCR; TCRdb lists only in-frame clones, some missing. There are around 380,000 clones in the sample; 81% occur only once, and roughly 1.1% lies in the top ten. The J segment lost 6 bases and the V segment lost 1 base, leaving 22 bases of the junction unmatched. Germline V lookup: CDR1 LNHDA, CDR2 SQIVND (reference sequence). The CDR3 runs to 21 residues. Sequenced material: peripheral blood. V gene TRBV19 combines with J gene TRBJ2-2, with 8 positions matching TRBD2. The sequence was collected from a human donor with acute or convalescent COVID-19. The donor label of this sample is uncertain. The DNA for the CDR3 is TGTGCCAGTAGTATAGTACGGGTGTCAGGCGGAGCTAGCGGGCGCGCCGGGGAGCTGTTTTTT. It yields the protein CASSIVRVSGGASGRAGELFF.